These 26 T cell receptor beta chains were sequenced from one sample in a study of response to subunit inactivated influenza vaccine. TCRdb passed the RT-PCR reads through MiXCR, listing each CDR3 protein once. Of about 800,000 distinct CDR3 sequences listed, 21% are singletons. This specimen consisted of PBMCs from blood, obtained 4 to 6 days after vaccination. These receptors all stem from a man aged 45 to 65 who received an inactivated influenza vaccine.

This clonotype was picked up a small number of times. The chain combines TRBV12-3 or TRBV12-4 with TRBJ2-1; 10 bases map to TRBD1. V gave up 6 bases and J gave up 5 bases; unmatched junction bases: 10. The CDR3 length is 16 residues. CDR3 sequence: CASRGRTGQGNNEQFF. In DNA, the CDR3 is TGTGCCAGCAGGGGAAGAACGGGACAGGGGAACAATGAGCAGTTCTTC.

The V call is TRBV20-1, the J call TRBJ2-1; D tentatively reads TRBD1 or TRBD2 (6 bases each). This CDR3 comprises 14 residues. The V end lost 1 base, the J end lost 7 bases, and 14 bases lay between the germline ends. Germline CDR1 DFQATT, CDR2 SNEGSKA (reference sequence). CDR3 residues: CSARGVRGRNEQFF. The CDR3 DNA sequence: TGCAGTGCTAGAGGTGTGAGGGGGAGGAATGAGCAGTTCTTC.

There are many counts of this clonotype. The rearrangement links TRBV24-1 to TRBJ2-1; D unclear. With 6 bases removed from V and 6 bases from J, the gap between germline ends came to 17 bases. The CDR3 spans 15 residues. CDR1 is KGHDR and CDR2 is SFDVKD in the germline V gene. CDR3 in amino acids: CATSPGYPPSNEQFF. In nucleotides, the CDR3 is TGTGCCACCAGTCCAGGTTATCCCCCTTCCAATGAGCAGTTCTTC.

J is TRBJ1-2 and V is TRBV28; a weak D match, TRBD1 (6 bases). V shed 3 bases and J shed 8 bases, with 16 bases lying between them. The CDR3 has 14 amino acids. Germline V lookup: CDR1 MDHEN, CDR2 SYDVKM. CDR3 sequence: CASSFYGGAGGYTF. The CDR3 DNA reads TGTGCCAGCAGTTTTTACGGGGGCGCGGGCGGCTACACCTTC.

This clonotype was observed a few times. The J gene is TRBJ2-3, the V gene TRBV15; 7 bases are shared with TRBD2. The CDR3 has 16 residues. Per the germline V gene, CDR1 is LNHNV and CDR2 is YYDKDF (reference sequence). The ends lost 0 bases at V and 2 bases at J; junction bases unmatched: 5. The CDR3 region has the DNA TGTGCCACCAGCAGAGATCGGGCGGGAGCCACAGATACGCAGTATTTT. Amino acid sequence: CATSRDRAGATDTQYF.

V gene TRBV15 combines with J gene TRBJ2-6, with D perhaps TRBD1 or TRBD2 (7 bases each). This CDR3 is built from 16 residues. V lost 8 bases and J 2 bases, leaving 16 bases between the germline ends. The germline gives CDR1 LNHNV, CDR2 YYDKDF (reference sequence). The CDR3 spells CATRQGGNTGANVLTF. Written as DNA, the CDR3 is TGTGCCACCCGACAGGGAGGGAACACTGGGGCCAACGTCCTGACTTTC. Variable domain in full (rest from reference TRBV15 and TRBJ2-6): DAMVIQNPRYQVTQFGKPVTLSCSQTLNHNVMYWYQQKSSQAPKLLFHYYDKDFNNEADTPDNFQSRRPNTSFCFLDIRSPGLGDTAMYLCATRQGGNTGANVLTFGAGSRLTVL.

A few counts support this clonotype. The V gene is TRBV29-1, the J gene TRBJ2-3, with 9 nucleotides matching TRBD1. Per germline, CDR1 SQVTM and CDR2 ANQGSEA. There are 15 residues in the CDR3. The J segment lost 4 bases and the V segment lost 3 bases, leaving 8 bases of the junction unmatched. The CDR3 coding sequence is TGCAGCGTTGATGGCGGGACAGGGTGGTCAGATACGCAGTATTTT. This codes for CSVDGGTGWSDTQYF.

The table lists this clonotype with many counts. The chain couples TRBV29-1 to TRBJ1-1; D possibly corresponds to TRBD1 (5 bases). Between the trimmed V and J ends, which lost 3 bases and 5 bases, there was a span of 10 bases. CDR1 and CDR2 (germline): SQVTM, ANQGSEA. The CDR3 is 12 amino acids. CDR3 DNA sequence: TGCAGCGTTGATAGGGGAGCAACTGAAGCTTTCTTT. It codes for CSVDRGATEAFF.

This clonotype was observed a handful of times. This chain joins TRBV29-1 and TRBJ2-7; 8 bases line up with TRBD1. This CDR3 has 13 amino acids. Germline V lookup: CDR1 SQVTM, CDR2 ANQGSEA. The trim removed 6 bases at V and 2 bases at J, leaving 6 bases unmatched. The CDR3 reads CSVTGQVTYEQYF. In DNA, the CDR3 is TGCAGCGTGACGGGACAGGTGACCTACGAGCAGTACTTC.

On this clonotype itself: A much larger clone is a single base away; this may be a read error. Since no conserved phenylalanine or tryptophan closes the CDR3, a read error is the likely cause. The CDR3 DNA reads as TGCAGCGTTGGTTCCACCTACGAGCAGTACATC. It translates to CSVGSTYEQYI. This rearrangement joins TRBV29-1 to TRBJ2-7, with D unclear. Germline CDR1 reads SQVTM; CDR2 reads ANQGSEA. V was clipped by 4 bases and J by 2 bases, with 6 bases between them. CDR3 length equals 11 residues.

In its sample, this clonotype was seen a few times. The V gene is TRBV2, the J gene TRBJ2-1; TRBD1 matches at 8 bases. The ends lost 6 bases at V and 5 bases at J; junction bases unmatched: 9. The CDR3 sequence is 15 residues long. Germline loops: CDR1 SNHLY, CDR2 FYNNEI. In DNA form, the CDR3 reads TGTGCCAGCAGAGACAGGGGTTTGCTCAACAATGAGCAGTTCTTC. Translating gives CASRDRGLLNNEQFF.

This sequence joins TRBV6-2 or TRBV6-3 and TRBJ2-2; D is ambiguous. CDR3 length equals 14 residues. V lost 6 bases to trimming and J lost 4 bases, with 12 bases between them. The germline V gene has CDR1 MNHEY and CDR2 SVGEGT. CDR3 sequence reads: CASSRSGPTGELFF. DNA for the CDR3: TGTGCCAGCAGCCGCTCCGGACCCACCGGGGAGCTGTTTTTT.

V usage is TRBV6-1 and J usage is TRBJ2-4; D call uncertain. The CDR3 contains 17 residues. Germline loops: CDR1 MNHNS, CDR2 SASEGT. Deletions cut 2 bases from V and 0 bases from J, with 14 bases between. CDR3 bases: TGTGCCAGCAGTGAAATTGCGGCTAGGTTAGCCAAAAACATTCAGTACTTC. Protein product: CASSEIAARLAKNIQYF.

This chain links TRBV4-2 with TRBJ1-4; no clear D. The CDR3 loop spans 13 amino acids. Germline values: CDR1 LGHNA, CDR2 YNFKEQ. V lost 0 bases and J lost 12, with 11 bases in between. The CDR3 sequence is CASSQDRVNELFF. The CDR3 DNA reads TGTGCCAGCAGCCAAGATAGGGTGAATGAACTGTTTTTT.

This clonotype was seen a few times. This chain joins TRBV3-1 and TRBJ1-2; 8 nucleotides align to TRBD1. Trimming took 3 bases from V and 4 from J; bases not matched to a gene: 7. The CDR3 length is 15 residues. CDR1 and CDR2 from the germline V gene are LGHDT and YNNKEL (reference sequence). CDR3 protein: CASSHLGQGAYGYTF. The CDR3 nucleotides are TGTGCCAGCAGCCACCTCGGACAGGGCGCCTATGGCTACACCTTC.

This clonotype was counted ten times or more. The gene calls are TRBV4-2 and TRBJ1-1; D remains ambiguous. Trimming removed 4 bases from V and 5 bases from J, with 11 bases in between. The CDR3 spans 13 residues. Germline V gives CDR1 LGHNA, CDR2 YNFKEQ. Here the CDR3 DNA reads TGTGCCAGCAGCCCCATGAGGGAAACTGAAGCTTTCTTT. It specifies CASSPMRETEAFF.

A few counts support this clonotype. The CDR3 nucleotides are TGTGCCAGCAGGTCCCGGACAGCCGGGGAGCTGTTTTTT. It yields the protein CASRSRTAGELFF. The V gene is TRBV12-3 or TRBV12-4, the J gene TRBJ2-2; possible D gene TRBD1, 6 bases. V was pared by 6 bases and J by 6 bases, with 11 bases between. The CDR3 is 13 amino acids.

This clonotype was counted a few times. This sequence joins TRBV10-3 and TRBJ2-5; maybe TRBD2 (7 bases). CDR3 length: 15 amino acids. The V end lost 3 bases, the J end lost 1 base, and 12 bases lay between the germline ends. Germline CDR1 and CDR2: ENHRY and SYGVKD. DNA of the CDR3: TGTGCCATCAGTGAAGGGGGAGGGGGCCAAGAGACCCAGTACTTC. The encoded protein is CAISEGGGGQETQYF.

The chain has TRBV6-2 or TRBV6-3 and TRBJ2-7; D gene ambiguous. Germline V CDR1 and CDR2: MNHEY, SVGEGT. CDR3 length: 14 amino acids. With 0 bases removed from V and 2 bases from J, the gap between germline ends came to 8 bases. The CDR3 DNA is TGTGCCAGCAGTTACTCGAGTCAGCCCTACGAGCAGTACTTC. Amino acids: CASSYSSQPYEQYF.

The rearrangement links TRBV24-1 to TRBJ2-3, with 8 bases lining up with TRBD2. The J segment lost 0 bases and the V segment lost 0 bases, leaving 4 bases of the junction unmatched. The CDR3 runs 17 residues. Germline-derived CDR1 and CDR2 are KGHDR and SFDVKD. CDR3 sequence: CATSDLRAGASTDTQYF. The CDR3 coding sequence is TGTGCCACCAGTGATTTGCGAGCGGGGGCTAGCACAGATACGCAGTATTTT.

This clonotype was counted ten times or more. The rearrangement uses TRBV6-2 or TRBV6-3 and TRBJ2-5; TRBD2 matches 12 bases. The J segment lost 7 bases and the V segment lost 5 bases, leaving 5 bases of the junction unmatched. Germline-derived CDR1 and CDR2 are MNHEY and SVGEGT. This CDR3 is 14 amino acids long. CDR3 sequence (DNA): TGTGCCAGCAGTCGCGGACTAGCGGGGACGACCCAGTACTTC. This gives the protein CASSRGLAGTTQYF.

This chain joins TRBV7-9 and TRBJ2-7; D is tentatively TRBD1 or TRBD2 (5 bases each). Deletions cut 1 base from V and 2 bases from J, with 18 bases between. Germline CDR1 reads SEHNR; CDR2 reads FQNEAQ (reference sequence). This CDR3 comprises 17 residues. As DNA, the CDR3 is TGTGCCAGCAGCTTAGGCTTTGTCTCCAGGGAGACCTACGAGCAGTACTTC. Protein: CASSLGFVSRETYEQYF.

The CDR3 region has the DNA TGTGCCAGCAGTCCCCTCAGCGGGTTGGGGAATGAGCAGTTCTTC. Translating gives CASSPLSGLGNEQFF. The rearrangement uses TRBV12-3 or TRBV12-4 and TRBJ2-1; D perhaps matches TRBD2 (6 bases). Trimming shortened V by 5 bases and J by 7 bases, and 18 bases separated the two germline ends. The CDR3 sequence is 15 residues long.

A few counts support this clonotype. The CDR3 loop reads CASTLGAGRRPQPQHF. CDR3 in DNA: TGTGCCAGCACCCTGGGGGCAGGTCGACGACCTCAGCCCCAGCATTTT. This rearrangement joins TRBV6-1 to TRBJ1-5, with D maybe TRBD1 (6 bases). V dropped 7 bases and J dropped 6 bases, with 22 bases sitting between them. This CDR3 is 16 amino acids long. Germline assignment: CDR1 MNHNS and CDR2 SASEGT.

This rearrangement joins TRBV5-6 to TRBJ2-1, with 13 bases that match TRBD2. Germline lookup yields CDR1 SGHDT and CDR2 YYEEEE. CDR3 size: 17 residues. V lost 4 bases to trimming and J lost 4 bases; unmatched junction nucleotides: 8. The CDR3 is CASSGTSGTESYNEQFF. Written as DNA, the CDR3 is TGTGCCAGCAGCGGGACTAGCGGGACCGAGAGTTACAATGAGCAGTTCTTC.

This clonotype was seen more than once but under ten times. The CDR3 DNA follows: TGTGCCAGCAGCTTAGGGTCGTATCTAAACACCATATATTTT. Its protein product is CASSLGSYLNTIYF. This chain links TRBV7-2 with TRBJ1-3; D unresolved. This CDR3 is 14 amino acids long. Trimming cost V 1 base and J 6 bases, with 10 bases left between them. CDR1 is SGHTA, CDR2 FQGNSA, per germline. The full variable domain, its missing parts supplied by reference TRBV7-2 and TRBJ1-3, is GAGVSQSPSNKVTEKGKDVELRCDPISGHTALYWYRQSLGQGLEFLIYFQGNSAPDKSGLPSDRFSAERTGGSVSTLTIQRTQQEDSAVYLCASSLGSYLNTIYFGEGSWLTVV.